This entry is about one T cell receptor (beta chain). Its antigen remains unidentified. This entry comes from a study of T cells after yellow fever vaccination. Universal primer sites and UMIs were introduced during 5'RACE template-switching synthesis of TCR cDNA. TCRdb recomputed calls from the 5' RACE reads with MiXCR, one row per CDR3 protein. The repertoire holds about 340,000 distinct CDR3 sequences, about an eighth seen once, with 3.2% in the top ten. Study results and limitations: Peak timing came faster in the weaker secondary response, day 5 versus 15. Only a minor proportion of clonotypes was detected across both CD4 and CD8 compartments.

The sequences come from CD4+ T cells sorted from PBMCs, collected 15 days after the yellow fever booster vaccination. The clonotype was recovered from a young man who received the YFV17D yellow fever vaccine.

In DNA form, the CDR3 reads TGCAGTGCCGTGTTCGGACTAGGGTCCTACGAGCAGTACTTC. Amino acids: CSAVFGLGSYEQYF. The chain recombines TRBV20-1 with TRBJ2-7, with 7 bases that match TRBD2. V lost 6 bases to trimming and J lost 1 base; unmatched junction nucleotides: 9. Germline loops: CDR1 DFQATT, CDR2 SNEGSKA (reference sequence). The CDR3 extends over 14 amino acids.